Listed here are 5 T cell receptor beta chains from one sample, sequenced in a study of T cell clonality in common variable immunodeficiency. The protocol was immunoSEQ multiplex PCR, while the TCRdb copy is restricted to in-frame clones and leaves out a portion. The sample gives 30,000 to 40,000 clones, none seen only once, and the top ten clones hold under 3.5%. What was sequenced was peripheral blood mononuclear cells. These receptors were collected from a person between 18 and 75 years old in good health.

The table lists this clone with many counts. The read ends 3 residues shy of where the CDR3 ends; the end is completed using the germline J gene. The chain joins TRBV12-3 or TRBV12-4 to TRBJ2-7; 10 nucleotides align to TRBD1. The CDR3 sequence is 15 residues long. After removal of 0 bases from V and 2 bases from J, the junction contained 1 base not matched to a gene. CDR3 loop: CASSLAGQGAYEQYF. The CDR3 DNA, read in part, is TGTGCCAGCAGTTTAGCCGGACAGGGGGCCTACGAG.

This clone was recorded a few times. The CDR3 extends 3 residues past the end of the read, so its final part is completed from the germline J gene. The chain has TRBV25-1 and TRBJ2-1; TRBD1 might be the D (6 bases). Germline V CDR1 and CDR2: MGHDK, SYGVNS. This CDR3 has 14 residues. The ends were cut back, 3 bases at V and 4 bases at J, with 10 bases in the middle. The sequenced part of the CDR3 DNA is TGTGCCAGCAGTGATCCCGGACAGTACAATGAG. Its translation is CASSDPGQYNE. The complete CDR3 sequence is CASSDPGQYNEQFF. The full variable domain, with the rest looked up from reference TRBV25-1 and TRBJ2-1, is EADIYQTPRYLVIGTGKKITLECSQTMGHDKMYWYQQDPGMELHLIHYSYGVNSTEKGDLSSESTVSRIRTEHFPLTLESARPSHTSQYLCASSDPGQYNEQFFGPGTRLTVL.

This clone appeared a few times. The read finishes 3 residues shy of the CDR3 end, and the germline J gene is used to complete it. The chain joins TRBV7-9 to TRBJ1-1; D unresolved. CDR1 is SEHNR and CDR2 is FQNEAQ in the germline V gene (reference sequence). CDR3 length: 14 residues. The CDR3 loop is CASSPRTSVETAFF. The DNA read from the CDR3 is TGTGCCAGCAGCCCCCGGACTAGCGTTGAGACC.

This clone was seen more than once but under ten times. The CDR3 end falls 3 residues outside the read, so it is completed with the germline J gene. The chain has TRBV19 and TRBJ1-5, with 11 bases aligning to TRBD1. Germline values: CDR1 LNHDA, CDR2 SQIVND (reference sequence). This CDR3 is 16 amino acids long. V was clipped by 5 bases and J by 6 bases; unmatched bases: 9. CDR3 residues: CASSPQDRGRGQPQHF. The CDR3 DNA, read in part, is TGTGCCAGTAGTCCCCAGGACAGGGGGCGAGGTCAGCCC.

This clone was seen repeatedly, ten times or more. The CDR3 end lies 3 residues beyond the end of the read and is filled in from the germline J gene. The chain couples TRBV2 to TRBJ1-4, with unresolved D. Germline V gives CDR1 SNHLY, CDR2 FYNNEI. CDR3 length: 13 amino acids. Trimming shortened V by 5 bases and J by 8 bases, and 12 bases separated the two germline ends. CDR3 protein: CASSLQDREKLFF. The CDR3 bases that were read are TGTGCCAGCAGTCTTCAGGATAGAGAAAAA.